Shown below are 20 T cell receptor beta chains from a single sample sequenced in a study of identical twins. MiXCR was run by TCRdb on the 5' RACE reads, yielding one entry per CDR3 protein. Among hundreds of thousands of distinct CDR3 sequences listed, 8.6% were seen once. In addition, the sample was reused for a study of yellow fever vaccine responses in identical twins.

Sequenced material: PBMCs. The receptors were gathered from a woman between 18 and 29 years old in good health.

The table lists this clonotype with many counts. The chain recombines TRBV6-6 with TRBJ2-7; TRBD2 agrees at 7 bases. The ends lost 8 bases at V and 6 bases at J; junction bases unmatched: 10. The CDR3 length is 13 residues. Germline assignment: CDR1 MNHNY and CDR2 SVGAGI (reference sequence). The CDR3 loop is CASGGLGSFEQYF. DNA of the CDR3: TGTGCCAGCGGCGGACTAGGCAGTTTCGAGCAGTACTTC.

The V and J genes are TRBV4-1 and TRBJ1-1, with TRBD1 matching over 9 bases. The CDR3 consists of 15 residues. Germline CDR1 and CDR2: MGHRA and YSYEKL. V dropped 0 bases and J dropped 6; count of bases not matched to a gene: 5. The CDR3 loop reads CASSQEGQGDSEAFF. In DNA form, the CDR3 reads TGCGCCAGCAGCCAAGAGGGACAGGGTGATTCTGAAGCTTTCTTT.

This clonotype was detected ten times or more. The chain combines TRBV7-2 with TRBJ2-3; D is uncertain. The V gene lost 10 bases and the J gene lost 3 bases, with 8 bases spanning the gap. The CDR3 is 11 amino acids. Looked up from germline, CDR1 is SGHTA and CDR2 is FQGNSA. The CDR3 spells CATAQTDTQYF. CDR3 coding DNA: TGTGCCACCGCTCAAACAGATACGCAGTATTTT.

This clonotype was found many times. The CDR3 spells CASSLEPGLVTGELFF. For the CDR3, the DNA is TGTGCCAGCAGCCTAGAGCCGGGACTAGTCACCGGGGAGCTGTTTTTT. The chain combines TRBV7-2 with TRBJ2-2; 8 positions match TRBD2. The CDR3 consists of 16 residues. V trimming: 5 bases; J trimming: 4 bases; junction bases outside the gene matches: 9. CDR1 is SGHTA, CDR2 FQGNSA, per germline.

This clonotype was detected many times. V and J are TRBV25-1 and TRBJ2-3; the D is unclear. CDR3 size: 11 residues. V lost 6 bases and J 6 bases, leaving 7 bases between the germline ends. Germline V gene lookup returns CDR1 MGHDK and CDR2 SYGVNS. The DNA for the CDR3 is TGTGCCAGCAGGGTGGGGGATACGCAGTATTTT. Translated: CASRVGDTQYF.

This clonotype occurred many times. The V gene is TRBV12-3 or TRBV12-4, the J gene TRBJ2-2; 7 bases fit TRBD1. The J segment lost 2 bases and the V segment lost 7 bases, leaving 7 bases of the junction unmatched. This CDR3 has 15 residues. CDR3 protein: CASNVAGGNTGELFF. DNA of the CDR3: TGTGCCAGCAACGTCGCAGGGGGAAACACCGGGGAGCTGTTTTTT.

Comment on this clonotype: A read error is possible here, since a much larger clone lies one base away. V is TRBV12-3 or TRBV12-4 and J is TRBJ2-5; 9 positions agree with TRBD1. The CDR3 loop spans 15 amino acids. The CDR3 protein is CGSSSGQGRQETQYF. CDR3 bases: TGTGGCAGCAGCTCCGGACAGGGGCGACAAGAGACCCAGTACTTC.

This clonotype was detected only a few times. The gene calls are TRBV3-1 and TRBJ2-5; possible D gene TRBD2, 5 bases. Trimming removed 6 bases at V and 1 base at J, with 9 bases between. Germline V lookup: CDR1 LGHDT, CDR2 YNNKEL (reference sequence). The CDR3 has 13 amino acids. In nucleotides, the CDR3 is TGTGCCAGCAGGAGCGGTTCCCAAGAGACCCAGTACTTC. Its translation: CASRSGSQETQYF.

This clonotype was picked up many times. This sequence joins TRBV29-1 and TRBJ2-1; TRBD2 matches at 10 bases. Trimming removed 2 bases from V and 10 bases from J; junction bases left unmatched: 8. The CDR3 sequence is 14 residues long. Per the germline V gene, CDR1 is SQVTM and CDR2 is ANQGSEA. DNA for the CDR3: TGCAGCGTTGAATCCCAGCGGGGGGGCAACGAGCAGTTCTTC. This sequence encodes CSVESQRGGNEQFF.

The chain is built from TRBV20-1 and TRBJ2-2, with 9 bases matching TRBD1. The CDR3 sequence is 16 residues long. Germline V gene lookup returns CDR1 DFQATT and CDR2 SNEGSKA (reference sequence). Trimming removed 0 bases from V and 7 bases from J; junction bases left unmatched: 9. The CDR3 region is CSAREQGTGQGGELFF. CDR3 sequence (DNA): TGCAGTGCTAGAGAGCAAGGGACAGGGCAGGGCGGGGAGCTGTTTTTT.

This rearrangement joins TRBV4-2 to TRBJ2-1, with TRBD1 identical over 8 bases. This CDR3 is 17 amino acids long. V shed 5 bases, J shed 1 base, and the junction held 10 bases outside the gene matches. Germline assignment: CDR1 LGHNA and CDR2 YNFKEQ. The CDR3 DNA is TGTGCCAGCAGCATCGGGACAGGTGACGATTCCTACAATGAGCAGTTCTTC. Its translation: CASSIGTGDDSYNEQFF.

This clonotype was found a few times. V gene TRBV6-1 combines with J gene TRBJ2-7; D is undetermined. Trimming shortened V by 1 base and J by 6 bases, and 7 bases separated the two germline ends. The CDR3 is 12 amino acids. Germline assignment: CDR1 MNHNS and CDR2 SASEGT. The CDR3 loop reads CASSEEWSEQYF. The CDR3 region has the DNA TGTGCCAGCAGTGAAGAGTGGTCCGAGCAGTACTTC.

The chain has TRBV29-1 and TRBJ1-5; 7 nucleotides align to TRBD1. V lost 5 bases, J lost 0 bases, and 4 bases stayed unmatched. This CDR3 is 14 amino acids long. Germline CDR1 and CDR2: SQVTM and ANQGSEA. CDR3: CSVQDRNSNQPQHF. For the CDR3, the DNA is TGCAGCGTTCAGGACAGGAATAGCAATCAGCCCCAGCATTTT.

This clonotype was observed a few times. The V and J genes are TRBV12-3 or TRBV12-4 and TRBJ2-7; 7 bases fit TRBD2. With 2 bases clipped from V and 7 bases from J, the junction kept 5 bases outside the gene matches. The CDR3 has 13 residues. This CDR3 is CASSLIGEGEQYF. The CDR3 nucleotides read TGTGCCAGCAGTTTAATCGGGGAGGGGGAGCAGTACTTC.

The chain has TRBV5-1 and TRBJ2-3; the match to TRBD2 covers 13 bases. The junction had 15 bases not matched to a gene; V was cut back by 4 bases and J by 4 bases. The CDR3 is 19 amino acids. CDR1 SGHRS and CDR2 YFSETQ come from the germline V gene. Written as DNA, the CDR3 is TGCGCCAGCAGCCCACTAGCGGGGGGGCCCGGATCGGTCGCAGATACGCAGTATTTT. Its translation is CASSPLAGGPGSVADTQYF.

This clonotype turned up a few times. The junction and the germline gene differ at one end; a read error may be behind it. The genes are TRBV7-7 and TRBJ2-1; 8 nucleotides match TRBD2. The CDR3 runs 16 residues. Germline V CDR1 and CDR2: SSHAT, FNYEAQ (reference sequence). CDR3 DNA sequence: TGTGCTAGCAGCCCCCCCCTTGCGGGGGGAACGATTGAGCAGTTCTTC. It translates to CASSPPLAGGTIEQFF.

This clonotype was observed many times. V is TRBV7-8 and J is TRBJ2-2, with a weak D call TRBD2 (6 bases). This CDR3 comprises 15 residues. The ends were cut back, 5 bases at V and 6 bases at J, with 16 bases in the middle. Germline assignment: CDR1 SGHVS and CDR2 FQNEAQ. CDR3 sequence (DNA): TGTGCCAGCAGCCGCGGGATCCTCGGGGCCGGGGAGCTGTTTTTT. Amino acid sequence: CASSRGILGAGELFF.

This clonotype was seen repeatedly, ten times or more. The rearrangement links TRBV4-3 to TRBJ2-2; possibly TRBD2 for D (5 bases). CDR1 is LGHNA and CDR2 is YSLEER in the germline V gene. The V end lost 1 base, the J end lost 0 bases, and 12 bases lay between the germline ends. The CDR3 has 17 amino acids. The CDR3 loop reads CASSQVIAYTNTGELFF. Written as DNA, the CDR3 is TGCGCCAGCAGCCAAGTCATAGCGTACACGAACACCGGGGAGCTGTTTTTT.

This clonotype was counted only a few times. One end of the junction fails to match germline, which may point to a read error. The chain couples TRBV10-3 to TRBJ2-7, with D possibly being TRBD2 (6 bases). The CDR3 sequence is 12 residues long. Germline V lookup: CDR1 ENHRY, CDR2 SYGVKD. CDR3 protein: CAISESPPGVFF. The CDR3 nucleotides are TGTGCCATCAGTGAGTCCCCCCCGGGAGTCTTCTTC.

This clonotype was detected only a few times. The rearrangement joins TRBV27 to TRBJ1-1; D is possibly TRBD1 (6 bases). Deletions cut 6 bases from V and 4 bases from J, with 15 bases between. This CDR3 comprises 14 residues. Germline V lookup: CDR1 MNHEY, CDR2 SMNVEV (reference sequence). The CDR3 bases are TGTGCCAGCAGCACACGAGGGGGTGGCACTGAAGCTTTCTTT. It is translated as CASSTRGGGTEAFF.